This T cell receptor (beta chain) was found in a study of cytomegalovirus exposure and HLA in healthy donors. Primers for the PCR totalled 60 Vbeta and 13 Jbeta. Profiling relied on immunoSEQ multiplex PCR, and the TCRdb table lists in-frame clones only, not all of them. The sample holds approximately 170,000 clones, 68% seen once. Trimming left V 4 bases short and J 1 base short, with 17 bases between. Germline V gene sequence: CDR1 SGHNT, CDR2 YYREEE (reference sequence). CDR3 length equals 16 residues. The chain combines TRBV5-4 with TRBJ1-1, with a weak D call TRBD1 (6 bases). The sequencing input was PBMCs. This sequence was found in a man between 50 and 59 years old in good health and CMV-seronegative. CDR3 loop: CASSLPTGQPNTEAFF. CDR3 sequence (DNA): TGTGCCAGCAGCCTACCGACAGGACAGCCGAACACTGAAGCTTTCTTT.